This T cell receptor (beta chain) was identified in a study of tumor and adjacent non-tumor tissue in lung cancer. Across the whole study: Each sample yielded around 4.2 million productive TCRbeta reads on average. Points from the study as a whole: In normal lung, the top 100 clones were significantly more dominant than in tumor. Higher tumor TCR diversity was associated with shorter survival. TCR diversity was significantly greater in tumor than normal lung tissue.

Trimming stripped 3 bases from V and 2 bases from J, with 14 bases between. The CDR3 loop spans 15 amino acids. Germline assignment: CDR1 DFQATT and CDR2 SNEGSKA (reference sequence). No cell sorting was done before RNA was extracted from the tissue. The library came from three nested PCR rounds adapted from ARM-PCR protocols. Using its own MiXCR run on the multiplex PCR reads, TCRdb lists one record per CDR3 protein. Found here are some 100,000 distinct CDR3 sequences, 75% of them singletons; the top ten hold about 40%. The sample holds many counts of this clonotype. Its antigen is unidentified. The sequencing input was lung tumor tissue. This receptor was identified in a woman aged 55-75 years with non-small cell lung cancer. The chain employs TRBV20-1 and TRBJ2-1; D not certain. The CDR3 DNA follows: TGCAGTGCTAGTACTCAAAAGCCCACCTACAATGAGCAGTTCTTC. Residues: CSASTQKPTYNEQFF.